This T cell receptor beta chain was found in a study of T-cell reconstitution after alpha-beta-depleted transplantation in children. Study-wide results and limits: Surviving recipient T cells and thymic progenitors produced the high day-60 TCRbeta diversity seen in some patients.

A word on this clonotype: Its antigen is unknown.

TCRbeta library preparation incorporated unique molecular identifiers. TCRdb ran MiXCR on the PCR reads and lists one entry per CDR3 protein. The profile shows 300,000 to 350,000 distinct CDR3 sequences, roughly 17% of them singletons. The sample consisted of PBMCs, mostly from graft donor cells, taken 360 days after TCRalphabeta/CD19-depleted stem cell transplant. The TCR comes from a male patient aged 2 to 10 who had a stem cell transplant for acute lymphoblastic leukemia, so the T cells may come from the graft donor.

The CDR3: CASSLEASYNEQFF. CDR3 nucleotides: TGTGCCAGCAGCTTAGAGGCCTCCTACAATGAGCAGTTCTTC. The chain has TRBV11-2 and TRBJ2-1; no firm D call. CDR3 size: 14 residues. V was pared by 0 bases and J by 0 bases, with 3 bases between. The germline V gene encodes CDR1 SGHAT and CDR2 FQNNGV.